This is a list of T cell receptor beta chains from one sample in a study of PD-1 blockade in classical Hodgkin lymphoma. Repertoires were generated with immunoSEQ multiplex PCR, while TCRdb's copy carries only in-frame clones and drops some. The sample records over 50,000 clones, around 78% being singletons. This specimen was peripheral blood mononuclear cells (PBMCs), taken before the second cycle of nivolumab. Receptors were obtained from a human donor with classical Hodgkin lymphoma. The CDR3 runs from the conserved cysteine through the conserved F or W. The D gene is left open where the match is weak. Where a row states a size, it is once, few, many or the class of an expanded clone; other rows omit it.

TRBJ2-7	few	TRBD2	TRBV27	CASTVSPSGRVDEQYF	TGTGCCAGCACCGTAAGCCCTAGCGGGAGGGTGGACGAGCAGTACTTC
TRBJ1-2	NA	NA	TRBV6-5	CASKTGPTYGYTF	TGTGCCAGCAAAACCGGGCCGACCTATGGCTACACCTTC
TRBJ1-2	NA	NA	TRBV7-9	CASSLTSGLNYGYTF	TGTGCCAGCAGCTTAACATCAGGATTGAACTATGGCTACACCTTC
TRBJ2-1	NA	TRBD2	TRBV7-3	CASSLIPSGGASYNEQFF	TGTGCCAGCAGCTTAATTCCTAGCGGGGGGGCCTCCTACAATGAGCAGTTCTTC
TRBJ1-1	few	NA	TRBV14	CASSQSLNTEAFF	TGTGCCAGCAGCCAATCCCTCAACACTGAAGCTTTCTTT
TRBJ2-1	NA	NA	TRBV11-3	CASSAGKGYYNEQFF	TGTGCCAGCAGCGCCGGGAAGGGGTACTACAATGAGCAGTTCTTC
TRBJ1-3	few	NA	TRBV7-3	CASSGQGNTIYF	TGTGCCAGCAGCGGTCAAGGAAACACCATATATTTT
TRBJ2-1	NA	NA	TRBV25-1	CASSEGGMGEQFF	TGTGCCAGCAGTGAAGGAGGGATGGGTGAGCAGTTCTTC
TRBJ2-2	NA	NA	TRBV28	CASSYVTYTGELFF	TGTGCCAGCAGTTATGTGACATACACCGGGGAGCTGTTTTTT
TRBJ2-7	NA	NA	TRBV6-1	CASSEAGGEQYF	TGTGCCAGCAGTGAAGCGGGGGGCGAGCAGTACTTC
TRBJ2-1	NA	NA	TRBV19	CASSIGGFSYNEQFF	TGTGCCAGTAGTATAGGCGGTTTCTCCTACAATGAGCAGTTCTTC
TRBJ1-2	NA	NA	TRBV20-1	CSGQGLIGYTF	TGCAGTGGCCAGGGACTCATTGGCTACACCTTC
TRBJ1-5	NA	TRBD1	TRBV18	CASSVTGVSSNQPQHF	TGTGCCAGCTCAGTCACAGGGGTGAGCAGCAATCAGCCCCAGCATTTT
TRBJ2-7	NA	TRBD2	TRBV30	CASLAGSYEQYF	TGTGCCTCCTTAGCGGGAAGCTACGAGCAGTACTTC
TRBJ2-7	NA	NA	TRBV2	CATRGPFSYEQYF	TGTGCCACGAGGGGACCTTTCTCCTACGAGCAGTACTTC
TRBJ2-5	NA	NA	TRBV27	CASSLRGFGGETQYF	TGTGCCAGCAGTCTGAGGGGATTCGGGGGAGAGACCCAGTACTTC
TRBJ1-3	NA	NA	TRBV6-5	CASRQGTTGNTIYF	TGTGCCAGCAGACAGGGCACCACTGGAAACACCATATATTTT
TRBJ2-7	NA	NA	TRBV30	CAWSGGTGPYEQYF	TGTGCCTGGAGTGGGGGGACGGGGCCCTACGAGCAGTACTTC
TRBJ2-3	NA	TRBD2	TRBV6-5	CASSPAGGGADTQYF	TGTGCCAGCAGTCCAGCGGGAGGGGGGGCAGATACGCAGTATTTT
TRBJ2-7	NA	NA	TRBV6-5	CASSTGTVLYEQYF	TGTGCCAGCAGCACCGGGACCGTCCTTTACGAGCAGTACTTC
TRBJ2-4	NA	NA	TRBV2	CASITDSRGIQYF	TGTGCCAGCATCACGGACAGCCGGGGCATTCAGTACTTC
TRBJ2-2	NA	NA	TRBV7-8	CASSLAGTGELFF	TGTGCCAGCAGCTTAGCGGGGACCGGGGAGCTGTTTTTT
TRBJ2-7	few	TRBD1	TRBV2	CASRGRDRGRDEQYF	TGTGCCAGCAGGGGTAGGGACAGGGGGCGGGACGAGCAGTACTTC
TRBJ2-1	few	NA	TRBV10-3	CAISESGPNNEQFF	TGTGCCATCAGTGAGTCAGGGCCAAATAATGAGCAGTTCTTC
TRBJ1-2	NA	NA	TRBV7-9	CASSLEGTSEGYTF	TGTGCCAGCAGCTTAGAGGGGACTTCGGAAGGCTACACCTTC
TRBJ2-7	NA	TRBD1	TRBV6-1	CASSVFRGTGSEQYF	TGTGCCAGCAGTGTTTTCCGGGGGACAGGGAGCGAGCAGTACTTC
TRBJ1-5	NA	NA	TRBV19	CASSIDQRDNQPQHF	TGTGCCAGTAGTATAGATCAACGGGACAATCAGCCCCAGCATTTT
TRBJ1-4	NA	NA	TRBV19	CASSIVRGFSSPNEKLFF	TGTGCCAGTAGTATAGTCCGGGGATTCTCTTCACCGAATGAAAAACTGTTTTTT
TRBJ1-2	NA	NA	TRBV11-2	CASSRGGTGNYGYTF	TGTGCCAGCAGCCGAGGGGGGACGGGAAACTATGGCTACACCTTC
TRBJ1-1	NA	NA	TRBV19	CASALRGGTTEAFF	TGTGCCAGCGCGCTTAGGGGAGGCACCACTGAAGCTTTCTTT
TRBJ2-2	NA	TRBD1	TRBV29-1	CSATQGGTGELFF	TGCAGCGCGACACAGGGGGGAACCGGGGAGCTGTTTTTT
TRBJ1-5	NA	NA	TRBV19	CASSRTENQPQHF	TGTGCCAGTAGTAGGACGGAGAATCAGCCCCAGCATTTT
TRBJ1-2	few	TRBD1	TRBV19	CASSIRLLPTGINYGYTF	TGTGCCAGTAGTATCCGTCTTCTGCCGACAGGGATTAACTATGGCTACACCTTC
TRBJ2-5	NA	NA	TRBV6-5	CASSPYGTQYF	TGTGCCAGCAGCCCCTATGGGACCCAGTACTTC
TRBJ1-5	NA	NA	TRBV6-5	CASSWDSNQPQHF	TGTGCCAGCAGTTGGGACAGCAATCAGCCCCAGCATTTT
TRBJ1-1	few	NA	TRBV6-5	CASSYYHEGNTEAFF	TGTGCCAGCAGTTATTATCATGAAGGGAACACTGAAGCTTTCTTT
TRBJ1-1	NA	NA	TRBV7-6	CASSLLGGMNTEAFF	TGTGCCAGCAGCTTACTAGGAGGCATGAACACTGAAGCTTTCTTT
TRBJ2-3	NA	NA	TRBV2	CASSGLVVSDTQYF	TGTGCCAGCAGTGGACTAGTAGTGTCAGATACGCAGTATTTT
TRBJ2-3	NA	NA	TRBV27	CASSQQSSTDTQYF	TGTGCCAGCAGCCAACAAAGTAGCACAGATACGCAGTATTTT
TRBJ1-6	NA	NA	TRBV6-5	CASSLGQNNSPLHF	TGTGCCAGCAGTCTAGGACAGAATAATTCACCCCTCCACTTT
TRBJ1-2	few	NA	TRBV28	CASSLSLGDYGYTF	TGTGCCAGCTCCCTGTCGCTAGGGGATTATGGCTACACCTTC
TRBJ1-2	NA	NA	TRBV6-5	CASSSRTDTYGYTF	TGTGCCAGCAGTTCTAGGACGGATACTTATGGCTACACCTTC
TRBJ2-5	NA	NA	TRBV4-1	CASSQEKALGTQYF	TGCGCCAGCAGCCAAGAGAAGGCCCTGGGGACCCAGTACTTC
TRBJ1-1	NA	NA	TRBV7-9	CASSLVAGTEAFF	TGTGCCAGCAGCTTAGTGGCCGGGACTGAAGCTTTCTTT
TRBJ2-7	NA	TRBD1	TRBV5-1	CASRKEQGAHEQYF	TGCGCCAGCAGGAAAGAACAGGGGGCCCACGAGCAGTACTTC
TRBJ1-1	few	NA	TRBV28	CASSLLPTGIAEAFF	TGTGCCAGCAGTTTATTGCCTACAGGGATAGCTGAAGCTTTCTTT
TRBJ1-5	NA	NA	TRBV7-6	CASSWGTNQPQHF	TGTGCCAGCAGCTGGGGGACCAATCAGCCCCAGCATTTT
TRBJ1-4	many	TRBD1	TRBV30	CAWKQQGAAEKLFF	TGTGCCTGGAAACAACAGGGGGCGGCTGAAAAACTGTTTTTT
TRBJ2-7	NA	TRBD1	TRBV4-3	CARPRTGFVYEQYF	TGCGCCAGACCCCGGACAGGGTTTGTCTACGAGCAGTACTTC
TRBJ2-1	NA	NA	TRBV7-9	CASGEDYNEQFF	TGTGCCAGCGGGGAAGACTACAATGAGCAGTTCTTC
TRBJ2-7	NA	NA	TRBV6-1	CASPRVKGDEQYF	TGTGCCAGCCCCCGAGTTAAGGGTGACGAGCAGTACTTC
TRBJ2-5	NA	TRBD1	TRBV5-1	CASQTGVETQYF	TGCGCCAGCCAGACAGGGGTTGAGACCCAGTACTTC
TRBJ2-3	NA	NA	TRBV27	CASSLRGLPAPDTQYF	TGTGCCAGCAGTTTAAGGGGACTCCCAGCCCCAGATACGCAGTATTTT
TRBJ1-5	few	NA	TRBV2	CASSVGHLGGNQPQHF	TGTGCCAGCAGTGTAGGTCATCTCGGGGGCAATCAGCCCCAGCATTTT
TRBJ1-3	NA	NA	TRBV27	CASSNRDPRSIGNTIYF	TGTGCCAGCAGTAACCGGGATCCCAGGTCGATAGGAAACACCATATATTTT